A single sample gave rise to the 4 T cell receptor beta chains below, sequenced in a study of blood T cell repertoires in COVID-19. The table came from immunoSEQ multiplex PCR; TCRdb's copy has only in-frame clones and leaves some out. The sample holds some 250,000 clones, roughly 86% seen once. Sequencing was done on a sample of PBMCs or T cells enriched from blood (not recorded which). The source is a woman younger than 45 with acute COVID-19.

The J gene is TRBJ1-1, the V gene TRBV3-1 (or the pseudogene TRBV3-2), with a tentative D call TRBD1 (6 bases). The length of the CDR3 is 16 residues. The V gene lost 4 bases and the J gene lost 0 bases, with 15 bases spanning the gap. Germline V CDR1 and CDR2: LGHDT, YNNKEL (reference sequence). CDR3 sequence: CASSPLSAGVNTEAFF. CDR3 nucleotides: TGTGCCAGCAGCCCCCTTTCGGCAGGGGTGAACACTGAAGCTTTCTTT.

The CDR3 reads CASSFAGQQETQYF. DNA for the CDR3: TGTGCCAGCAGTTTTGCTGGGCAGCAAGAGACCCAGTACTTC. The chain links TRBV28 to TRBJ2-5; no definite D call. V was trimmed by 3 bases and J by 2 bases, leaving 10 bases between them. Per germline, CDR1 MDHEN and CDR2 SYDVKM. The CDR3 runs 14 residues. Complete variable domain (other parts from reference TRBV28 and TRBJ2-5): DVKVTQSSRYLVKRTGEKVFLECVQDMDHENMFWYRQDPGLGLRLIYFSYDVKMKEKGDIPEGYSVSREKKERFSLILESASTNQTSMYLCASSFAGQQETQYFGPGTRLLVL.

This rearrangement joins TRBV4-3 to TRBJ1-1; D call uncertain. V was trimmed by 3 bases and J by 1 base, leaving 9 bases between them. The CDR3 has 14 amino acids. Germline V gene lookup returns CDR1 LGHNA and CDR2 YSLEER. This chain's CDR3 is CASSQWGGNTEAFF. In DNA form, the CDR3 reads TGCGCCAGCAGCCAGTGGGGAGGGAACACTGAAGCTTTCTTT.

The chain couples TRBV19 to TRBJ2-7, with D possibly being TRBD1 (6 bases). CDR1 and CDR2 from the germline V gene are LNHDA and SQIVND (reference sequence). The CDR3 has 15 amino acids. V was shortened by 7 bases and J by 5 bases, with 21 bases between the two germline ends. The CDR3 reads CASTPTGHGLDEQYF. The DNA for the CDR3 is TGTGCCAGTACCCCAACGGGACACGGTCTCGACGAGCAGTACTTC. Together with reference TRBV19 and TRBJ2-7, the CDR3 gives the full variable domain: DGGITQSPKYLFRKEGQNVTLSCEQNLNHDAMYWYRQDPGQGLRLIYYSQIVNDFQKGDIAEGYSVSREKKESFPLTVTSAQKNPTAFYLCASTPTGHGLDEQYFGPGTRLTVT.